This TCR beta chain was sequenced in a study of blood T cell repertoires in COVID-19. The wider study: Nucleic acid was either cDNA or gDNA, and it came from T cells, B-cell-depleted T cells, or PBMCs.

The protocol was immunoSEQ multiplex PCR, while the TCRdb copy is restricted to in-frame clones and leaves out a portion. The repertoire includes approximately 13,000 clones, around 73% of them detected once, and roughly a tenth sits in the top ten. Trimming took off 0 bases at V and 3 bases at J, with 6 bases between the two ends. There are 13 residues in the CDR3. Germline-derived CDR1 and CDR2 are MGHRA and YSYEKL. The clonotype comes from a man aged 70-80 years with acute or convalescent COVID-19. V usage is TRBV4-1 and J usage is TRBJ2-7; D is unresolved. The specimen was peripheral blood. The CDR3 sequence is CASSQEAGYEQYF. For the CDR3, the DNA is TGCGCCAGCAGCCAAGAAGCAGGCTACGAGCAGTACTTC.